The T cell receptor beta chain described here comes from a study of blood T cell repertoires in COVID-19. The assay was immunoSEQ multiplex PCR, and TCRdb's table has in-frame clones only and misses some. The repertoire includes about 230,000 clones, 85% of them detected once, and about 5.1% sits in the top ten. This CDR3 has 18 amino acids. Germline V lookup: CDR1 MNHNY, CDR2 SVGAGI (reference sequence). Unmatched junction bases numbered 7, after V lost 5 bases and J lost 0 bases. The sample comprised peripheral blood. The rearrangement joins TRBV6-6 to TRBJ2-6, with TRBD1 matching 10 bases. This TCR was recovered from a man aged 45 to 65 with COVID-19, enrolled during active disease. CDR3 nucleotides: TGTGCCAGCAGTCCGCGACAGGGGGCTATCTCTGGGGCCAACGTCCTGACTTTC. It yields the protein CASSPRQGAISGANVLTF.